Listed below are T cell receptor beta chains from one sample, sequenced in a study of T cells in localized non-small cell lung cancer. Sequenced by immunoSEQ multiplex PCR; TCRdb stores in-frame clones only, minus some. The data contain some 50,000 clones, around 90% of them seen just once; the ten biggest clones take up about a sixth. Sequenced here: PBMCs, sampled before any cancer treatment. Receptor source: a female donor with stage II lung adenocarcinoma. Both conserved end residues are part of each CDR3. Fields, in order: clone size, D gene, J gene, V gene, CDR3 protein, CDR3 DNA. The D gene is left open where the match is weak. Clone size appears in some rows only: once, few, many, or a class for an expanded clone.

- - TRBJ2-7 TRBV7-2 CASSLARGLEQYF TGTGCCAGCAGCTTAGCGCGAGGCCTCGAGCAGTACTTC
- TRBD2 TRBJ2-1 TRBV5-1 CASSSSGGSYNEQFF TGCGCCAGCAGCTCGAGCGGGGGGTCCTACAATGAGCAGTTCTTC
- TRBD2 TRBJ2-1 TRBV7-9 CASSLAGGGGRFF TGTGCCAGCAGCTTAGCTGGCGGGGGGGGCAGGTTCTTC
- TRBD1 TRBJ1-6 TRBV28 CASRDRGGDYNSPLHF TGTGCCAGCAGAGACAGGGGAGGGGACTATAATTCACCCCTCCACTTT
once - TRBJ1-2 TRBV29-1 CSAGDSYGYTF TGCAGCGCCGGCGACAGCTATGGCTACACCTTC
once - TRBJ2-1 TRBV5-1 CASSLESISYNEQFF TGCGCCAGCAGCTTGGAGTCCATCTCCTACAATGAGCAGTTCTTC
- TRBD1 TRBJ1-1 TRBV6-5 CASITGGLGKTEAFF TGTGCCAGCATCACAGGGGGGCTAGGGAAAACTGAAGCTTTCTTT
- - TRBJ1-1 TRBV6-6 CATGRGTEAFF TGTGCCACCGGACGGGGAACTGAAGCTTTCTTT
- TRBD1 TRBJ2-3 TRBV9 CASSATWGTVADF TGTGCCAGCAGTGCAACCTGGGGGACAGTGGCGGATTTT
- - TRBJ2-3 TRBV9 CASSGGLADTSTDTQYF TGTGCCAGCAGCGGGGGGTTAGCGGATACTAGCACAGATACGCAGTATTTT
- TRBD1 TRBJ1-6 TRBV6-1 CASSEDRGRRGSPLHF TGTGCCAGCAGTGAAGATAGGGGGCGTCGAGGTTCACCCCTCCACTTT
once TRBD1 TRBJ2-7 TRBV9 CASSTGDVTYEQYF TGTGCCAGCAGCACAGGGGACGTTACCTACGAGCAGTACTTC
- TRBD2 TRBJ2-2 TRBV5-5 CASRPTSGEYTGELFF TGTGCCAGCAGGCCCACTAGCGGGGAGTACACCGGGGAGCTGTTTTTT
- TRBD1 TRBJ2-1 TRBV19 CASSLGTGGGNEQFF TGTGCCAGTAGTCTCGGGACAGGGGGAGGCAATGAGCAGTTCTTC
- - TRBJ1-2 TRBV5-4 CASSLYGTTYGYTF TGTGCCAGCAGCTTGTATGGGACGACGTATGGCTACACCTTC
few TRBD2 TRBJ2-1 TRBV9 CASSASGGAEQFF TGTGCCAGCAGCGCTAGCGGGGGGGCTGAGCAGTTCTTC
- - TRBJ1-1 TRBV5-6 CASSLRVQLNTEAFF TGTGCCAGCAGCTTGCGGGTCCAGTTGAACACTGAAGCTTTCTTT
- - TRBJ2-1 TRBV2 CASSATLGGNEQFF TGTGCCAGCAGTGCAACCCTTGGAGGCAATGAGCAGTTCTTC